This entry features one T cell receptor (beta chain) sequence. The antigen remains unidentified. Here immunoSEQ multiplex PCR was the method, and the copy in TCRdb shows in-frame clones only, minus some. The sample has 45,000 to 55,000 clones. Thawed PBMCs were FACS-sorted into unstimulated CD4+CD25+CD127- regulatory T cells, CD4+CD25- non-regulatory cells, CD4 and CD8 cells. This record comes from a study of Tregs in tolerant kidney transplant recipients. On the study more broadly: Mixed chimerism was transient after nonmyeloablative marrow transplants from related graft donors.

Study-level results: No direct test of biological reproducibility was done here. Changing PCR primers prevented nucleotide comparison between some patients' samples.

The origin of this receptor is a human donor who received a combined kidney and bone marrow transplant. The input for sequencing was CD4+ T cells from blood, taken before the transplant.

The chain's CDR3 is CSANSGSTLYGYTF. The DNA read from the CDR3 is TGCAGTGCTAATTCAGGCTCAACCCTTTATGGC. J is TRBJ1-2 and V is TRBV20-1; D ambiguous. The sequence runs out 3 residues before the end of the CDR3; the remainder is reconstructed from the germline J gene. Germline V gene data show CDR1 as DFQATT and CDR2 as SNEGSKA (reference sequence). V lost 4 bases and J 5 bases, leaving 17 bases between the germline ends. CDR3 length: 14 amino acids.